Listed below are T cell receptor beta chains from one sample, sequenced in a study of T cell responses to AZD1222 COVID-19 vaccine. Sequenced by immunoSEQ multiplex PCR; TCRdb stores in-frame clones only, minus some. The sample contains some 150,000 clones, 75% to 85% of which appear only once. The sequenced sample was peripheral blood, obtained on day 0 of MenACWY control vaccination. These receptors came from an adult in good health. Each CDR3 is given with its conserved first and last residue. The order of the fields is V gene, D gene, J gene, CDR3 DNA, CDR3 protein. The D gene is left open where the match is weak.

V: TRBV4-1; D: NA; J: TRBJ2-7; DNA: TGCGCCAGCAGCCAAGAATTCCCAGGGATTTCCTACGAGCAGTACTTC; CDR3: CASSQEFPGISYEQYF
V: TRBV11-2; D: NA; J: TRBJ2-1; DNA: TGTGCCAGCAGCATCGGGATCTACAATGAGCAGTTCTTC; CDR3: CASSIGIYNEQFF
V: TRBV6-5; D: TRBD1; J: TRBJ1-2; DNA: TGTGCCAGCACCGCGACAGGGGTGGATGGCTACACCTTC; CDR3: CASTATGVDGYTF
V: TRBV11-3; D: TRBD2; J: TRBJ2-3; DNA: TGTGCCAGCAGCTTACGCTACGGGGGGACAGATACGCAGTATTTT; CDR3: CASSLRYGGTDTQYF
V: TRBV11-2; D: TRBD1; J: TRBJ2-1; DNA: TGTGCCAGCAGCCGAGACAGGGGGGCCTACAATGAGCAGTTCTTC; CDR3: CASSRDRGAYNEQFF
V: TRBV7-3; D: TRBD2; J: TRBJ2-1; DNA: TGTGCCAGCAGCCCGAAGACTAGCGGGGCCCTCAATGAGCAGTTCTTC; CDR3: CASSPKTSGALNEQFF
V: TRBV5-1; D: NA; J: TRBJ1-5; DNA: TGCGCCAGCAGCTTGAACCCTCGGGGGCAGAATCAGCCCCAGCATTTT; CDR3: CASSLNPRGQNQPQHF
V: TRBV7-9; D: TRBD2; J: TRBJ2-1; DNA: TGTGCCAGCAGCTTACCGGGACTAGCGGGGAGCAATGAGCAGTTCTTC; CDR3: CASSLPGLAGSNEQFF
V: TRBV6-5; D: NA; J: TRBJ2-2; DNA: TGTGCCAGCAGTTACGAAAGGAACACCGGGGAGCTGTTTTTT; CDR3: CASSYERNTGELFF
V: TRBV5-1; D: NA; J: TRBJ1-6; DNA: TGCGCCAGGTCTTCCACGACAGACATTTATAATTCACCCCTCCACTTT; CDR3: CARSSTTDIYNSPLHF
V: TRBV5-6; D: TRBD1; J: TRBJ1-1; DNA: TGTGCCAGCACCGAGACAGGGATTGTTACTGAAGCTTTCTTT; CDR3: CASTETGIVTEAFF
V: TRBV6-5; D: NA; J: TRBJ2-5; DNA: TGTGCCAGCAGTAAGGGACAATTTAAGGAGACCCAGTACTTC; CDR3: CASSKGQFKETQYF
V: TRBV2; D: NA; J: TRBJ2-3; DNA: TGTGCCAGCGGGGGGCCATCCACAGATACGCAGTATTTT; CDR3: CASGGPSTDTQYF
V: TRBV19; D: NA; J: TRBJ1-5; DNA: TGTGCCAGTAGCTCGACCAAGGGGGGCAATCAGCCCCAGCATTTT; CDR3: CASSSTKGGNQPQHF